The 9 T cell receptor beta chains below all came from one sample that was sequenced in a study of technical replicates of blood from a handful of donors. Profiling relied on immunoSEQ multiplex PCR, and the TCRdb table lists in-frame clones only, not all of them. Of about 62,000 clones in the sample, roughly 86% were seen once. The sequenced material came from PBMCs. All receptors come from a human donor in good health. Some clones in this sample may be carry-over from other donors' samples.

The V gene is TRBV7-2, the J gene TRBJ1-1, with TRBD1 matching 7 bases. Germline V CDR1 and CDR2: SGHTA, FQGNSA. The CDR3 length is 15 residues. After removal of 0 bases from V and 0 bases from J, the junction contained 1 base not matched to a gene. The CDR3 is CASSLAGTVNTEAFF. The CDR3 bases are TGTGCCAGCAGCTTAGCCGGGACAGTGAACACTGAAGCTTTCTTT.

The CDR3 sequence is CASSPAGAGANVLTF. CDR3 DNA: TGTGCCAGCAGCCCCGCGGGGGCTGGGGCCAACGTCCTGACTTTC. The chain carries TRBV7-3 and TRBJ2-6; TRBD2 matches 7 bases. V was clipped by 5 bases and J by 2 bases; unmatched bases: 3. The CDR3 runs to 15 residues. Germline CDR1 and CDR2: SGHTA and FQGTGA.

The CDR3 DNA follows: TGTGCCAGCAGTGTGGAGGCCAACACTGAAGCTTTCTTT. It translates to CASSVEANTEAFF. The chain links TRBV6-4 to TRBJ1-1; D gene uncertain. This CDR3 is 13 amino acids long. V was cut by 4 bases and J by 2 bases, with 8 bases left in between. In germline, CDR1 is MRHNA, CDR2 SNTAGT.

This sequence joins TRBV7-2 and TRBJ1-1; D ambiguous. The CDR3 consists of 16 residues. From germline, CDR1 is SGHTA and CDR2 FQGNSA. Trimming left V 5 bases short and J 5 bases short, with 21 bases between. This chain's CDR3 is CASSQGPLRGWTEAFF. CDR3 nucleotides: TGTGCCAGCAGCCAAGGGCCACTTCGCGGGTGGACTGAAGCTTTCTTT. Together with reference TRBV7-2 and TRBJ1-1, the CDR3 gives the full variable domain: GAGVSQSPSNKVTEKGKDVELRCDPISGHTALYWYRQSLGQGLEFLIYFQGNSAPDKSGLPSDRFSAERTGGSVSTLTIQRTQQEDSAVYLCASSQGPLRGWTEAFFGQGTRLTVV.

This clone was recorded once. V usage is TRBV28 and J usage is TRBJ1-1; D ambiguous. The CDR3 loop spans 14 amino acids. Trimming shortened V by 5 bases and J by 4 bases, and 14 bases separated the two germline ends. Germline V gives CDR1 MDHEN, CDR2 SYDVKM. The chain's CDR3 is CASSPNRDSTEAFF. The CDR3 bases are TGTGCCAGCAGTCCCAACCGGGATAGCACTGAAGCTTTCTTT.

This sequence joins TRBV5-6 and TRBJ2-7, with D uncertain. The CDR3 is 13 amino acids. Germline CDR1 reads SGHDT; CDR2 reads YYEEEE. The V end lost 0 bases, the J end lost 2 bases, and 6 bases lay between the germline ends. CDR3 in amino acids: CASSLGPTYEQYF. The CDR3 bases are TGTGCCAGCAGCTTGGGGCCAACCTACGAGCAGTACTTC.

This clone was detected once. The rearrangement uses TRBV5-4 and TRBJ1-6; D gene ambiguous. The CDR3 sequence is 16 residues long. V lost 0 bases to trimming and J lost 7 bases, with 14 bases between them. Germline values: CDR1 SGHNT, CDR2 YYREEE (reference sequence). The CDR3 bases are TGTGCCAGCAGCTTGGTGAATGGTCCGACAAATTCACCCCTCCACTTT. Translating it yields CASSLVNGPTNSPLHF.

The rearrangement links TRBV7-2 to TRBJ2-2; 8 nucleotides align to TRBD2. The germline V gene has CDR1 SGHTA and CDR2 FQGNSA. The CDR3 length is 15 residues. J lost 6 bases, V lost 5 bases, and 8 bases had no gene match. The CDR3 is CASSLSGRGAGELFF. The CDR3 coding sequence is TGTGCCAGCAGCCTCTCCGGGCGGGGGGCCGGGGAGCTGTTTTTT.

The chain uses TRBV7-9 and TRBJ2-7; D ambiguous. The CDR3 is 12 amino acids. Germline-derived CDR1 and CDR2 are SEHNR and FQNEAQ (reference sequence). The V gene lost 3 bases and the J gene lost 1 base, with 4 bases spanning the gap. CDR3 bases: TGTGCCAGCAGCTTTGAGTCCTACGAGCAGTACTTC. Translating gives CASSFESYEQYF.